Detailed here is one T cell receptor beta chain. There are many counts of this clonotype. No cognate antigen has been identified for it. Per-base qualities were not stored, and no clone one base away is much larger. This sample was included in a study of T cells in Graves' hyperthyroidism and ophthalmopathy (dated by TCRdb to the late 2010s). General notes on the study: To identify distinguishing TCR V-J signatures, a discovery cohort of 95 to 100 patients was used, comprising some 43 with Graves' ophthalmopathy and about 59 with stable Graves' hyperthyroidism. An independent validation cohort of 18 to 20 hyperthyroidism patients and about 15 patients who later progressed to ophthalmopathy tested prospective prediction of ophthalmopathy. For training and testing, the 100 or so patients in the discovery cohort were randomly divided in a 7:3 ratio. Thyroid tissue and blood T-cell repertoires from more than five Graves' hyperthyroidism patients were also compared in the study. The paper reports TCR Vbeta CDR3 sequencing of 135 peripheral blood samples: 40 or so ophthalmopathy, fewer than 80 hyperthyroidism and some 17 progressor patients. After sampling, hyperthyroidism patients received methimazole starting at 30 mg daily, and ophthalmopathy patients received high-dose intravenous methylprednisolone. Summary of the overall study and its limitations: Most expanded thyroid clonotypes (frequency above 0.001) were also detected in blood, suggesting blood repertoires may reflect thyroid immune responses. A model built on a 13 V-J signature distinguished ophthalmopathy from stable hyperthyroidism, reaching about 88% sensitivity and around 81% specificity in cross-validation and 80%/75% in testing. Sample size was not statistically predetermined, and investigators were not blinded to group allocation. In validation, the model predicted progression to ophthalmopathy with approximately 71% sensitivity and around 72% specificity, a median of 6.5 months before onset.

Stable Graves' hyperthyroidism was defined as no progression to ophthalmopathy during 18 months of follow-up. Hyperthyroidism patients were newly diagnosed, with disease duration under 2 months, and aged 18 to 65 years. The study excluded patients with uncontrolled infections, other autoimmune diseases, pregnancy or lactation. Diagnoses relied on clinical symptoms, serum thyroxine and TRAb, thyroid ultrasound and orbital computed tomography. Total RNA was extracted with Trizol reagent, and quality was checked on an Agilent 2100 Bioanalyzer. Amplification of TCR beta CDR3 regions was carried out from RNA transcripts. For the first round of RT-PCR on the TCR CDR3, the HTBI primer set was used together with the Qiagen OneStep RT-PCR kit. Libraries were constructed in a second round of multiplex PCR, after which size selection and purification were carried out. The libraries were sequenced on an Illumina HiSeq2000 using paired-end 100 bp reads. The paper's data handling went like this. SOAPnuke was used to process the raw data, throwing out any read that contained adapters or uncalled bases, had a mean Phred below 15, or lacked an exact constant-primer or identifier match. High-quality paired reads were merged using COPE v1.2.5, and each unique nucleotide sequence was defined as a clonotype. MiTCR v1.1 was used to align clonotypes to the IMGT TRBV, TRBD and TRBJ reference segments. The analysis included only V-J combinations with a frequency above 0.0001, which together covered approximately 99% of the repertoires. A TCS score was defined as the ratio of F50 (clonal expansion) to E x V (chaos), with BLOSUM62-based TCRdist applied between CDR3 peptides within each V-J. Welch's t-statistics and random forest reduced roughly 540 V-J features to about 13, which were used in a naive Bayes classifier (R e1071). Thyroid-blood repertoire similarity was quantified with the Morisita-Horn index. In-frame beta chains were kept once TCRdb had trimmed the public reads at Q25 with fastp and called clones with MiXCR. When rows share a CDR3 protein, they turn into one entry using the most common DNA and genes. TCRdb assigned the V and J calls; the authors' analysis was not used. Present in this sample are a few hundred thousand distinct CDR3 sequences, just over 45% of which were seen just once. Of the sample, roughly 7.7% falls within the top ten clones.

Based on the germline V gene (reference sequence), the CDR1 and CDR2 sequences are LNHNV and YYDKDF. V loses 5 bases at its end and J loses 5 bases; junction bases beyond the gene matches: 8. The CDR3 numbers 14 residues from cysteine through phenylalanine. The retained sequence is limited to the CDR3, 42 bases, with the frame set at the first base. The sample consisted of peripheral blood or thyroid tissue (not recorded which). The source is a woman between 18 and 29 years old with Graves' hyperthyroidism. The rearranged segments are TRBV15 and TRBJ1-2; 7 nucleotides in the junction match TRBD1. The CDR3 corresponds to CATSHSRGMYGYTF. In nucleotides, the sequence is TGTGCCACCAGCCACTCCAGGGGGATGTATGGCTACACCTTC.